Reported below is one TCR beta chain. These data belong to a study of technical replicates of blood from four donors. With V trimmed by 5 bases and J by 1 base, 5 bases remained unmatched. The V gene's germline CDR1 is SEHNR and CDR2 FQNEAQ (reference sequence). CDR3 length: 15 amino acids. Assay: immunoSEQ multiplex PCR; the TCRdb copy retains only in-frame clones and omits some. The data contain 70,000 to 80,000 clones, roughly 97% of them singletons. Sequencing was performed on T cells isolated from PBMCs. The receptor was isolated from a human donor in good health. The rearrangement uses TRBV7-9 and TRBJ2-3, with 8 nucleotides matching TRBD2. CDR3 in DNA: TGTGCCAGCAGCAAGATTAGCGGGGGCACAGATACGCAGTATTTT. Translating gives CASSKISGGTDTQYF.